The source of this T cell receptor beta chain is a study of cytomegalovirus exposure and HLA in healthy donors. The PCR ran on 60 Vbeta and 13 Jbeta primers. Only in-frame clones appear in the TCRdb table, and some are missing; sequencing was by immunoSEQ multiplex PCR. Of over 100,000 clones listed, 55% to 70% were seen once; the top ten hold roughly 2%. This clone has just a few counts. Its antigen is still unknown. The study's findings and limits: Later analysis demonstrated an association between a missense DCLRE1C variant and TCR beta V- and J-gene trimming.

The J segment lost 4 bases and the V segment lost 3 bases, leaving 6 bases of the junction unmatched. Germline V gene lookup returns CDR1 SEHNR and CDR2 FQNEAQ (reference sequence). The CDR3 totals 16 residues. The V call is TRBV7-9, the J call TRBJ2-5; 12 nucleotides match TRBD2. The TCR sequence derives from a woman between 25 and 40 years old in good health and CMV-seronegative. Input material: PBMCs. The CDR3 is CASSLPTSGRTETQYF. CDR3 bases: TGTGCCAGCAGCTTGCCGACTAGCGGGAGAACAGAGACCCAGTACTTC.